Shown below are 32 T cell receptor beta chains from a single sample sequenced in a study of CD8+CD57+ T cells in acquired aplastic anemia listed by TCRdb under 2018. The data were produced on an Illumina HiSeq 2000. TCR beta VDJ combination and CDR3 sequence profiling used genomic DNA as the template. The raw public reads went through TCRdb reprocessing: fastp at Q25, MiXCR clone calling, in-frame beta chains kept. Identical CDR3 protein sequences are pooled into one entry, listed with their most common genes and DNA. This sample comprises under 200,000 distinct CDR3 sequences, 45% to 55% of them detected only once. The ten largest clones take up around a third of the sample. Patients chosen for sequencing had shown expansion of CD8+CD57+ cells by flow cytometry. The sequenced sample was sorted CD4+, CD8+, or CD8+CD57+ T cells (not recorded which) from PBMCs. All receptors come from a human donor with aplastic anemia.

Only a few counts were recorded for this clonotype. The rearrangement links TRBV30 to TRBJ1-1; a possible D gene is TRBD1 (6 bases). The CDR3 runs 13 residues. Germline CDR1 reads GTSNPN; CDR2 reads SVGIG (reference sequence). The V and J ends lost 0 bases and 4 bases respectively, with 9 bases between them. Here the CDR3 reads CAWSVSGATEAFF. For the CDR3, the DNA is TGTGCCTGGAGTGTATCAGGGGCCACTGAAGCTTTCTTT.

This clonotype was found many times. The chain uses TRBV7-8 and TRBJ1-2; D is uncertain. The CDR3 sequence is 13 residues long. Germline V gene lookup returns CDR1 SGHVS and CDR2 FQNEAQ. V was clipped by 4 bases and J by 10 bases, with 16 bases between them. CDR3 coding DNA: TGTGCCAGCAGCTCCCTTGGGGTGGGTTACTACACCTTC. Translating gives CASSSLGVGYYTF.

This clonotype has a count of ten or more. The V gene is TRBV5-1, the J gene TRBJ2-1, with 12 bases matching TRBD2. The germline gives CDR1 SGHRS, CDR2 YFSETQ. The CDR3 extends over 13 amino acids. The trim removed 4 bases at V and 13 bases at J, leaving 6 bases unmatched. The CDR3 DNA follows: TGCGCCAGCAGCGGTGGGACTAGCGGGCCCCAGTTCTTC. Translation: CASSGGTSGPQFF.

This sequence joins TRBV27 and TRBJ1-4; no clear D gene. V lost 4 bases and J lost 8, with 14 bases in between. This CDR3 has 14 residues. Per the germline V gene, CDR1 is MNHEY and CDR2 is SMNVEV (reference sequence). The DNA of the CDR3 is TGTGCCAGCAGTTCTCTCGAAAGAGAGGAAAAACTGTTTTTT. Encoded protein: CASSSLEREEKLFF.

Only a few counts were recorded for this clonotype. J is TRBJ1-1 and V is TRBV6-1; D remains unclear. The CDR3 is 15 residues long. V gave up 4 bases and J gave up 2 bases, with 14 bases separating them. Germline lookup yields CDR1 MNHNS and CDR2 SASEGT. The CDR3 sequence: CASSGAYSPNTEAFF. DNA for the CDR3: TGTGCCAGCAGTGGAGCCTACAGTCCTAACACTGAAGCTTTCTTT.

The rearrangement joins TRBV7-8 to TRBJ1-6, with 9 bases aligning to TRBD1. Per the germline V gene, CDR1 is SGHVS and CDR2 is FQNEAQ. The CDR3 totals 15 residues. V was clipped by 2 bases and J by 7 bases; unmatched bases: 3. Here the CDR3 DNA reads TGTGCCAGCAGCTTAACCACAGGGGGCAATTCACCCCTCCACTTT. Its translation: CASSLTTGGNSPLHF.

This clonotype came up many times. J is TRBJ2-2 and V is TRBV20-1, with 10 positions matching TRBD2. V lost 1 base to trimming and J lost 4 bases; unmatched junction nucleotides: 6. The CDR3 covers 16 residues. From germline, CDR1 is DFQATT and CDR2 SNEGSKA (reference sequence). CDR3 protein: CSARVEREGLTGELFF. The DNA for the CDR3 is TGCAGTGCTAGAGTGGAGCGGGAGGGCCTCACCGGGGAGCTGTTTTTT.

On this clonotype: The junction and the germline gene differ at one end; a read error may be behind it. The chain carries TRBV15 and TRBJ1-5, with a weak D call TRBD1 (5 bases). CDR1 and CDR2 from the germline V gene are LNHNV and YYDKDF (reference sequence). This CDR3 has 17 residues. CDR3 sequence: CATSKSLGAPSNRPQHF. Written as DNA, the CDR3 is TGTGCCACCAGCAAGTCCCTAGGGGCCCCTAGCAATCGGCCCCAGCATTTT.

This chain uses TRBV15 with TRBJ1-6; D may be TRBD1 (5 bases). V was clipped by 3 bases and J by 9 bases, with 15 bases between them. Germline assignment: CDR1 LNHNV and CDR2 YYDKDF (reference sequence). This CDR3 spans 15 amino acids. The CDR3 here is CATSRVGPSSSPLHF. CDR3 nucleotide sequence: TGTGCCACCAGCAGGGTGGGACCTAGCAGTTCACCCCTCCACTTT.

This chain uses TRBV10-3 with TRBJ1-5; a possible D gene is TRBD1 (5 bases). CDR1 ENHRY and CDR2 SYGVKD come from the germline V gene. V lost 3 bases and J lost 0, with 12 bases in between. The CDR3 is made up of 16 amino acids. CDR3 bases: TGTGCCATCAGTGAAGGGGCACAATATAGCAATCAGCCCCAGCATTTT. Translation: CAISEGAQYSNQPQHF.

The table lists this clonotype with many counts. The rearrangement links TRBV2 to TRBJ1-2, with a tentative D call TRBD1 (5 bases). The germline V and J ends were trimmed by 4 bases and 6 bases, with 21 bases remaining between them. This CDR3 has 16 residues. Looked up from germline, CDR1 is SNHLY and CDR2 is FYNNEI. The CDR3 spells CASSGGGTRTLDGYTF. CDR3 bases: TGTGCCAGCAGTGGGGGCGGGACGAGGACCTTGGATGGCTACACCTTC. The whole variable domain, remainder taken from reference TRBV2 and TRBJ1-2, is EPEVTQTPSHQVTQMGQEVILRCVPISNHLYFYWYRQILGQKVEFLVSFYNNEISEKSEIFDDQFSVERPDGSNFTLKIRSTKLEDSAMYFCASSGGGTRTLDGYTFGSGTRLTVV.

The table lists this clonotype with many counts. The chain uses TRBV30 and TRBJ1-6; D is unclear. The CDR3 runs 11 residues. Between the trimmed V and J ends, which lost 5 bases and 7 bases, there was a span of 6 bases. Germline CDR1 reads GTSNPN; CDR2 reads SVGIG (reference sequence). CDR3 in amino acids: CAWETNSPLHF. CDR3 DNA sequence: TGTGCCTGGGAAACCAATTCACCCCTCCACTTT. Full variable domain (missing parts from reference TRBV30 and TRBJ1-6): SQTIHQWPATLVQPVGSPLSLECTVEGTSNPNLYWYRQAAGRGLQLLFYSVGIGQISSEVPQNLSASRPQDRQFILSSKKLLLSDSGFYLCAWETNSPLHFGNGTRLTVT.

This clonotype was detected a few times. The V call is TRBV7-2, the J call TRBJ2-3; tentatively, D is TRBD1 (5 bases). V shed 5 bases and J shed 7 bases, with 10 bases lying between them. CDR1 and CDR2 from the germline V gene are SGHTA and FQGNSA. The CDR3 is 12 residues long. CDR3 DNA: TGTGCCAGCAGCCTAAGGACATATACGCAGTATTTT. It is translated as CASSLRTYTQYF. Full variable domain (missing parts from reference TRBV7-2 and TRBJ2-3): GAGVSQSPSNKVTEKGKDVELRCDPISGHTALYWYRQSLGQGLEFLIYFQGNSAPDKSGLPSDRFSAERTGGSVSTLTIQRTQQEDSAVYLCASSLRTYTQYFGPGTRLTVL.

The chain has TRBV27 and TRBJ1-1; D not certain. Germline CDR1 is MNHEY and CDR2 is SMNVEV (reference sequence). The CDR3 covers 14 residues. Trimming left V 5 bases short and J 0 bases short, with 10 bases between. The DNA for the CDR3 is TGTGCCAGCAGTCTGCTCGCGCTGAACACTGAAGCTTTCTTT. It codes for CASSLLALNTEAFF.

In its sample, this clonotype was seen a few times. This rearrangement joins TRBV24-1 to TRBJ2-1, with D unresolved. V shed 7 bases and J shed 7 bases, with 7 bases lying between them. The germline V gene has CDR1 KGHDR and CDR2 SFDVKD. This CDR3 has 11 residues. CDR3 nucleotides: TGTGCCACCAGCAGACTGAATGAGCAGTTCTTC. Protein sequence: CATSRLNEQFF.

This clonotype was seen at least ten times. The DNA of the CDR3 is TGTGCCAGCAGCTCCAGAGAGGGTGACCGACGCGAGCAGTACTTC. This encodes CASSSREGDRREQYF. This sequence joins TRBV13 and TRBJ2-7, with a tentative D call TRBD2 (5 bases). Looked up from germline, CDR1 is PRHDT and CDR2 is FYEKMQ (reference sequence). V lost 4 bases, J lost 6 bases, and 19 bases lay in between. This CDR3 comprises 15 residues.

In this sample, this clonotype turned up a few times. V and J are TRBV27 and TRBJ2-3, with D unresolved. The germline CDR1 and CDR2 sequences are MNHEY and SMNVEV (reference sequence). This CDR3 comprises 13 residues. Trimming shortened V by 3 bases and J by 6 bases, and 10 bases separated the two germline ends. This CDR3 is CASSLRDGDTQYF. The CDR3 DNA reads as TGTGCCAGCAGTTTGAGAGACGGCGATACGCAGTATTTT.

The chain has TRBV2 and TRBJ1-3, with 9 bases identical to TRBD1. CDR3 size: 15 residues. The V and J ends lost 6 bases and 0 bases, in that order; junction bases with no gene match: 3. CDR1 is SNHLY and CDR2 is FYNNEI in the germline V gene. Here the CDR3 reads CASRGTGPSGNTIYF. DNA for the CDR3: TGTGCCAGCAGGGGGACAGGGCCCTCTGGAAACACCATATATTTT.

This clonotype came up many times. The chain combines TRBV11-2 with TRBJ2-3; D uncertain. Trimming pared 9 bases from V and 1 base from J, leaving 11 bases between. Germline CDR1 reads SGHAT; CDR2 reads FQNNGV. This CDR3 has 13 amino acids. The CDR3, as DNA: TGTGCCAGAGAGCCAGACCGCACAGATACGCAGTATTTT. This sequence encodes CAREPDRTDTQYF.

This chain connects TRBV7-2 to TRBJ2-5; no clear D gene. The V end lost 5 bases, the J end lost 5 bases, and 6 bases lay between the germline ends. CDR3 length: 11 amino acids. Germline-derived CDR1 and CDR2 are SGHTA and FQGNSA. The CDR3 protein is CASSTVETQYF. CDR3 bases: TGTGCCAGCAGCACCGTGGAGACCCAGTACTTC.

The chain is built from TRBV10-3 and TRBJ2-7, with 10 bases aligning to TRBD1. The V and J ends lost 6 bases and 6 bases, in that order; junction bases with no gene match: 5. The CDR3 length is 13 residues. Germline loops: CDR1 ENHRY, CDR2 SYGVKD. CDR3 nucleotides: TGTGCCATCAGCGGACAGGGGGTCGGCGAGCAGTACTTC. Its translation is CAISGQGVGEQYF.

This clonotype has at least ten counts. J is TRBJ2-2 and V is TRBV7-9, with no clear D. V lost 3 bases and J lost 2, with 16 bases in between. The CDR3 is 17 residues long. Germline values: CDR1 SEHNR, CDR2 FQNEAQ (reference sequence). CDR3: CASSFNPVQPNTGELFF. The CDR3 DNA follows: TGTGCCAGCAGCTTCAATCCGGTGCAGCCTAACACCGGGGAGCTGTTTTTT. Filled out from reference TRBV7-9 and TRBJ2-2, the complete variable domain reads DTGVSQNPRHKITKRGQNVTFRCDPISEHNRLYWYRQTLGQGPEFLTYFQNEAQLEKSRLLSDRFSAERPKGSFSTLEIQRTEQGDSAMYLCASSFNPVQPNTGELFFGEGSRLTVL.

Worth noting for this clonotype: The junction shows a germline mismatch at one end, possibly a read error. The gene calls are TRBV6-1 and TRBJ1-1, with D hard to call. CDR1 is MNHNS and CDR2 is SASEGT in the germline V gene. CDR3 length equals 13 residues. CDR3 nucleotides: TGTGCCAGCAAGGGTGGGGTGAACACTGAAACTTTCTTT. It yields the protein CASKGGVNTETFF.

A word on this clonotype: A much larger clone differs by one base, so this may be a read error. J is TRBJ1-2 and V is TRBV10-3, with 7 bases lining up with TRBD1. The CDR3 contains 14 residues. Looked up from germline, CDR1 is ENHRY and CDR2 is SYGVKD. The CDR3 DNA follows: TGTGCCAGCAGTTACTCGCTCTCGGGGCAGGGGGACACCTTC. This sequence encodes CASSYSLSGQGDTF.

This chain uses TRBV20-1 with TRBJ2-7; D unresolved. V lost 1 base, J lost 1 base, and 11 bases lay in between. The germline V gene encodes CDR1 DFQATT and CDR2 SNEGSKA (reference sequence). The CDR3 spans 14 residues. CDR3 residues: CSARVPDGSYEQYF. The CDR3 bases are TGCAGTGCTAGAGTCCCGGACGGATCCTACGAGCAGTACTTC.

The V and J genes are TRBV29-1 and TRBJ2-1, with TRBD2 identical over 16 bases. After removal of 8 bases from V and 6 bases from J, the junction contained 10 bases not matched to a gene. The germline V gene encodes CDR1 SQVTM and CDR2 ANQGSEA. The CDR3 is 16 amino acids. The CDR3 DNA reads TGCAGCTCTGAGGGACTAGCGGGGGGGCCAGTCAATGAGCAGTTCTTC. Its protein is CSSEGLAGGPVNEQFF.

This clonotype was counted many times. V is TRBV2 and J is TRBJ1-1, with D perhaps TRBD1 (5 bases). CDR1 is SNHLY and CDR2 is FYNNEI in the germline V gene. There are 12 residues in the CDR3. Trimming took off 10 bases at V and 4 bases at J, with 13 bases between the two ends. CDR3 sequence: CANKGGTTEAFF. CDR3 nucleotides: TGTGCCAACAAGGGAGGGACCACTGAAGCTTTCTTT.

About this clonotype itself: This clone may be a read error of a much larger clone one base away. In DNA, the CDR3 is TGTGCCAGCAGCCAAGAGACGGGAAGTCTGGCTGGAGCTTTCTTT. Its translation: CASSQETGSLAGAFF. The chain joins TRBV4-2 to TRBJ1-1; no clear D. The germline CDR1 and CDR2 sequences are LGHNA and YNFKEQ. Trimming cost V 0 bases and J 10 bases, with 18 bases left between them. CDR3 length: 15 residues.

This clonotype was counted many times. The V gene is TRBV4-1, the J gene TRBJ1-5, with TRBD1 identical over 8 bases. Unmatched junction bases numbered 8, after V lost 4 bases and J lost 0 bases. Per germline, CDR1 MGHRA and CDR2 YSYEKL. CDR3 length: 17 amino acids. In DNA form, the CDR3 reads TGCGCCAGCAGCCCAGGACAGGGCTGGGATAGCAATCAGCCCCAGCATTTT. Translating gives CASSPGQGWDSNQPQHF.

The V gene is TRBV24-1, the J gene TRBJ2-5, with TRBD1 as a possible D gene (6 bases). Germline V gene data show CDR1 as KGHDR and CDR2 as SFDVKD. V shed 1 base and J shed 0 bases, with 11 bases lying between them. This CDR3 has 16 amino acids. CDR3 coding DNA: TGTGCCACCAGTGATTTTACAGGGCCCGACCAAGAGACCCAGTACTTC. Translation gives CATSDFTGPDQETQYF.

V usage is TRBV20-1 and J usage is TRBJ2-3; D unresolved. Germline V gene lookup returns CDR1 DFQATT and CDR2 SNEGSKA (reference sequence). CDR3 length equals 14 residues. The V gene lost 4 bases and the J gene lost 4 bases, with 15 bases spanning the gap. CDR3 sequence (DNA): TGCAGTGCTAAGACGTCTGAAGGCGCAGATACGCAGTATTTT. It translates to CSAKTSEGADTQYF.

The V call is TRBV20-1, the J call TRBJ2-5; the D gene is possibly TRBD2 (6 bases). Per the germline V gene, CDR1 is DFQATT and CDR2 is SNEGSKA (reference sequence). The CDR3 spans 14 residues. V was shortened by 3 bases and J by 2 bases, with 13 bases between the two germline ends. The CDR3 here is CSASSGLLQETQYF. The CDR3 DNA is TGCAGTGCTAGCTCGGGACTCTTACAAGAGACCCAGTACTTC.